The 14 T cell receptor beta chains below were found in one sample sequenced in a study of blood T cell repertoires in COVID-19. Produced via immunoSEQ multiplex PCR; TCRdb's table is partial and in-frame only. The data hold 200,000 to 300,000 clones, with roughly 86% observed a single time. The specimen was PBMCs or T cells enriched from blood (not recorded which). All receptors come from a woman aged 25-40 years with acute COVID-19.

The chain combines TRBV6-2 or TRBV6-3 with TRBJ2-3; possible D gene TRBD2, 7 bases. The CDR3 is made up of 19 amino acids. Germline CDR1 is MNHEY and CDR2 is SVGEGT. The germline V and J ends were trimmed by 0 bases and 6 bases, with 25 bases remaining between them. The CDR3 loop is CASSYSVPSGGPLSDTQYF. CDR3 bases: TGTGCCAGCAGTTACTCGGTCCCTTCCGGGGGGCCACTCTCTGATACGCAGTATTTT.

Note on this clone: Within the sample, other DNA sequences also encode this same CDR3. This chain joins TRBV12-3 or TRBV12-4 and TRBJ1-5; 10 nucleotides align to TRBD1. CDR3 size: 13 residues. Trimming cost V 9 bases and J 5 bases; bases outside gene matches: 4. CDR3 nucleotide sequence: TGTGCCAGTAGTGGACAGGGGGATCAGCCCCAGCATTTT. Its translation is CASSGQGDQPQHF.

CDR3 in DNA: TGTGCCAGTATAAGGGGACAGGGGTTCAATCAGCCCCAGCATTTT. This translates into CASIRGQGFNQPQHF. V gene TRBV19 combines with J gene TRBJ1-5; TRBD1 aligns across 10 bases. Germline trimming cut 7 bases from V and 3 bases from J; bases unmatched to any gene: 6. The CDR3 loop spans 15 amino acids. CDR1 and CDR2 (germline): LNHDA, SQIVND (reference sequence). The full variable domain, with the rest looked up from reference TRBV19 and TRBJ1-5, is DGGITQSPKYLFRKEGQNVTLSCEQNLNHDAMYWYRQDPGQGLRLIYYSQIVNDFQKGDIAEGYSVSREKKESFPLTVTSAQKNPTAFYLCASIRGQGFNQPQHFGDGTRLSIL.

A remark on this clone: The identical CDR3 is also encoded by other nucleotide sequences in the sample. The chain couples TRBV18 to TRBJ1-2, with D possibly TRBD1 on 5 matching bases. The CDR3 length is 13 residues. V was shortened by 3 bases and J by 2 bases, with 7 bases between the two germline ends. CDR1 is KGHSH, CDR2 LQKENI, per germline. This chain's CDR3 is CASSPAGNYGYTF. The CDR3 DNA is TGTGCCAGCTCACCGGCAGGGAACTATGGCTACACCTTC.

V gene TRBV12-3 or TRBV12-4 combines with J gene TRBJ2-2; D not certain. V was cut by 6 bases and J by 4 bases, with 9 bases left in between. The CDR3 is made up of 13 amino acids. As DNA, the CDR3 is TGTGCCAGCAGATTTCTCAGCACCGGGGAGCTGTTTTTT. Translation: CASRFLSTGELFF.

The chain carries TRBV6-2 or TRBV6-3 and TRBJ1-1; D ambiguous. V shed 6 bases and J shed 4 bases, with 15 bases lying between them. Germline CDR1 MNHEY, CDR2 SVGEGT. The CDR3 is made up of 14 amino acids. In DNA form, the CDR3 reads TGTGCCAGCAGCCCCGGAGCGCTGTCCACTGAAGCTTTCTTT. This encodes CASSPGALSTEAFF.

The rearrangement uses TRBV2 and TRBJ1-6; D perhaps matches TRBD1 (6 bases). Germline V gene sequence: CDR1 SNHLY, CDR2 FYNNEI. V lost 6 bases and J 10 bases, leaving 19 bases between the germline ends. This CDR3 is 15 amino acids long. The CDR3 region has the DNA TGTGCCAGCAGGTCCTGGACAGCCACTAGATCACCCCTCCACTTT. Translating gives CASRSWTATRSPLHF.

The chain links TRBV12-3 or TRBV12-4 to TRBJ1-1; TRBD1 is a possible D gene (5 bases). This CDR3 has 12 residues. V was cut by 7 bases and J by 4 bases, with 10 bases left in between. CDR3 nucleotide sequence: TGTGCCAGCAAGGAAGGGGCCACTGAAGCTTTCTTT. It is translated as CASKEGATEAFF.

This clone was seen only a few times. This sequence joins TRBV5-1 and TRBJ1-1, with TRBD1 identical over 7 bases. Germline V CDR1 and CDR2: SGHRS, YFSETQ. V was pared by 7 bases and J by 6 bases, with 9 bases of the junction left unmatched. There are 13 residues in the CDR3. The CDR3 protein is CASLLQGTSEAFF. In DNA form, the CDR3 reads TGCGCCAGCCTTCTACAGGGGACATCTGAAGCTTTCTTT.

The chain recombines TRBV9 with TRBJ1-5, with D perhaps TRBD1 (5 bases). The V and J ends lost 3 bases and 0 bases respectively, with 10 bases between them. The CDR3 spans 15 residues. CDR1 and CDR2 from the germline V gene are SGDLS and YYNGEE. CDR3 DNA sequence: TGTGCCAGCAGCGGAGGGACTGATAGCAATCAGCCCCAGCATTTT. This sequence encodes CASSGGTDSNQPQHF.

This clone was picked up one time. This chain uses TRBV5-4 with TRBJ2-3; D call uncertain. V shed 0 bases and J shed 7 bases, with 12 bases lying between them. In germline, CDR1 is SGHNT, CDR2 YYREEE (reference sequence). CDR3 length: 14 residues. Written as DNA, the CDR3 is TGTGCCAGCAGCTTGGCTTCCGGGTGGAATACGCAGTATTTT. This encodes CASSLASGWNTQYF.

A single count supports this clone. The rearrangement joins TRBV3-1 (or the pseudogene TRBV3-2) to TRBJ2-7; TRBD2 agrees at 11 bases. This CDR3 has 15 amino acids. Germline assignment: CDR1 LGHDT and CDR2 YNNKEL (reference sequence). The ends lost 0 bases at V and 4 bases at J; junction bases unmatched: 2. Here the CDR3 reads CASSQEASGGYEQYF. DNA for the CDR3: TGTGCCAGCAGCCAAGAAGCTAGCGGGGGGTACGAGCAGTACTTC.

The chain couples TRBV5-8 to TRBJ1-2; 12 positions match TRBD1. Trimming cost V 2 bases and J 2 bases; bases outside gene matches: 13. CDR3 size: 19 residues. Germline CDR1 SGHTS, CDR2 YDEGEE. CDR3 sequence: CASSFDDAGQGAPNYGYTF. In DNA form, the CDR3 reads TGTGCCAGCAGCTTTGATGACGCGGGACAGGGGGCCCCGAACTATGGCTACACCTTC.

The chain couples TRBV5-6 to TRBJ1-5; D is unresolved. The CDR3 covers 15 residues. The V and J ends lost 2 bases and 0 bases respectively, with 9 bases between them. Looked up from germline, CDR1 is SGHDT and CDR2 is YYEEEE. DNA for the CDR3: TGTGCCAGCAGCTTTGGAGGGTATAGCAATCAGCCCCAGCATTTT. This gives the protein CASSFGGYSNQPQHF. The variable domain in full, completed from reference TRBV5-6 and TRBJ1-5, reads DAGVTQSPTHLIKTRGQQVTLRCSPKSGHDTVSWYQQALGQGPQFIFQYYEEEERQRGNFPDRFSGHQFPNYSSELNVNALLLGDSALYLCASSFGGYSNQPQHFGDGTRLSIL.